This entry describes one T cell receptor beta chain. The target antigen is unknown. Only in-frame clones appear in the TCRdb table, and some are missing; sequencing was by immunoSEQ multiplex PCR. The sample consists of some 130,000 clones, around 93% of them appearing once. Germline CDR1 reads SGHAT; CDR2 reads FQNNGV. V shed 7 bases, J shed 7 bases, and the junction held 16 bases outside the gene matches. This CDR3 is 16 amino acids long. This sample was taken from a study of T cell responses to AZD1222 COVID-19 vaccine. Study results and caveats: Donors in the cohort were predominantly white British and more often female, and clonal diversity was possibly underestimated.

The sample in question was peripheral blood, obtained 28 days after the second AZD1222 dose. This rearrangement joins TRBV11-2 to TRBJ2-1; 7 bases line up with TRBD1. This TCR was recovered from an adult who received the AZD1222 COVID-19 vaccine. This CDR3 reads CASTMTGLLSDNEQFF. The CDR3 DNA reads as TGTGCCAGCACCATGACAGGGCTCCTCTCGGATAATGAGCAGTTCTTC.